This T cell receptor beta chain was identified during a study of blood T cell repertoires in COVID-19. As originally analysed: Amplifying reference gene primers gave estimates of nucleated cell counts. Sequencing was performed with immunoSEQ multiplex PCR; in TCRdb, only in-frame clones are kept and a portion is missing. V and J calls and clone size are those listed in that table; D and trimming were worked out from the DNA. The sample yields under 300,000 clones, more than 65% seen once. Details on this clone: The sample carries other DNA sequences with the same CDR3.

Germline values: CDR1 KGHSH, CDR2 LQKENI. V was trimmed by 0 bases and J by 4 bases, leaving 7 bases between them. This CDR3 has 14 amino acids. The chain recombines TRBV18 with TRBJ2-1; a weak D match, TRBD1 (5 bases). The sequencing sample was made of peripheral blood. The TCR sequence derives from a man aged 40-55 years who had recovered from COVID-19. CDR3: CASSPPTGYNEQFF. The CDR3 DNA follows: TGTGCCAGCTCACCACCAACAGGATACAATGAGCAGTTCTTC.